These T cell receptor beta chains were read from a single sample in a study of cytomegalovirus exposure and HLA in healthy donors. The repertoire was sequenced with immunoSEQ multiplex PCR; TCRdb's copy has only in-frame clones and lacks some. This sample has 250,000 to 350,000 clones, with 86% found just once. Sequencing used PBMCs. The receptors were sampled from a man aged 35 to 55 in good health and CMV-seropositive. Each CDR3 is given without its conserved first and last residue. A D gene is named only where the DNA matches it firmly. Clone size is given for some rows only: seen once, a few or many times, or a class if the clone is expanded.

ASSPTGGDTEAF	NA	12	TRBV28	TRBJ1-1	TRBD1
ASSQGLAGFDEQF	NA	13	TRBV4-1	TRBJ2-1	TRBD2
ASSQGRQGGSYEQY	once	14	TRBV4-3	TRBJ2-7	TRBD1
ASSLDGQGSGELF	NA	13	TRBV5-1	TRBJ2-2	TRBD1
ASSLAGPAGEQF	NA	12	TRBV6-1	TRBJ2-1	TRBD2
ASSPGWNEQF	NA	10	TRBV25-1	TRBJ2-1	NA
ASSLALQGNTEAF	NA	13	TRBV5-1	TRBJ1-1	NA
ASSSKQGYEQY	few	11	TRBV5-4	TRBJ2-7	NA
ASSFWREDTQY	once	11	TRBV5-1	TRBJ2-3	NA
ASSGLAGGYSYNEQF	NA	15	TRBV2	TRBJ2-1	TRBD2
ASSDGPSSGNTIY	once	13	TRBV6-1	TRBJ1-3	NA
ASSERQGWNQPQH	NA	13	TRBV28	TRBJ1-5	TRBD1
ASSLARKTEAF	NA	11	TRBV7-8	TRBJ1-1	NA
ASLPGQGYYGYT	NA	12	TRBV18	TRBJ1-2	TRBD1
ASRRTENTGELF	NA	12	TRBV7-9	TRBJ2-2	NA
ASSRQGAQETQY	NA	12	TRBV7-2	TRBJ2-5	TRBD1
ASSLGLPGYNEQF	NA	13	TRBV7-3	TRBJ2-1	NA
ASSLREGTGELF	NA	12	TRBV27	TRBJ2-2	TRBD2
ASSQDIAGATDTQY	NA	14	TRBV4-1	TRBJ2-3	TRBD2
ASSEGLAGYEQY	NA	12	TRBV7-9	TRBJ2-7	TRBD2
ASRLHRGLNTEAF	few	13	TRBV6-5	TRBJ1-1	TRBD1
ASSPRQATNEKLF	NA	13	TRBV7-9	TRBJ1-4	NA
ASSYVVNQPQH	NA	11	TRBV6-6	TRBJ1-5	NA
ASDHRGRVDQPQH	NA	13	TRBV2	TRBJ1-5	TRBD1
ASSTRTSGSADEQF	once	14	TRBV19	TRBJ2-1	TRBD2
ASSTTRAGLAGVYEQY	NA	16	TRBV27	TRBJ2-7	TRBD2
ASSTRTSGTYNEQF	NA	14	TRBV5-4	TRBJ2-1	TRBD2
ASRLAGGTYNEQF	NA	13	TRBV5-4	TRBJ2-1	TRBD2
ASSLGQLEREQY	once	12	TRBV7-9	TRBJ2-7	NA
ASSASGVLNTEAF	NA	13	TRBV27	TRBJ1-1	NA
ASSEAGRGAGRLGEQY	NA	16	TRBV6-1	TRBJ2-7	TRBD2
ASSTHNQGSTYNEQF	NA	15	TRBV27	TRBJ2-1	NA
ASSPPWGDRVRGQETQY	NA	17	TRBV7-2	TRBJ2-5	TRBD1
ASSFGLASGELF	once	12	TRBV5-1	TRBJ2-2	TRBD2
ASRQGYETQY	NA	10	TRBV6-1	TRBJ2-5	NA
ASSLRHWNTGELF	few	13	TRBV5-6	TRBJ2-2	NA
ASSYGLAGTSGQY	NA	13	TRBV6-6	TRBJ2-7	TRBD2
ASSEEGALRLAGTYEQY	NA	17	TRBV2	TRBJ2-7	TRBD2
ASGRLGQGTGEQY	NA	13	TRBV2	TRBJ2-7	TRBD1
ASRDRGLYEQY	NA	11	TRBV27	NA	TRBD1
SGTWTVQETQY	NA	11	TRBV29-1	TRBJ2-5	NA
ASSFPGWETQY	NA	11	TRBV7-6	TRBJ2-5	NA
ASSQLGTGGGYT	NA	12	TRBV4-1	TRBJ1-2	TRBD1
SVEDRQHGYT	NA	10	TRBV29-1	TRBJ1-2	NA
ASSLGQGVDTQY	NA	12	TRBV5-5	TRBJ2-3	TRBD1
ASSYGTGGDRYEQY	NA	14	TRBV6-5	TRBJ2-7	TRBD1
ASSETRWTSGIYNEQF	NA	16	TRBV6-1	TRBJ2-1	TRBD2
ATRLAGGYEQY	once	11	TRBV28	TRBJ2-7	TRBD2
ASSLARNQPQH	NA	11	TRBV7-2	TRBJ1-5	NA
ASSSQGRKLF	few	10	TRBV6-5	TRBJ1-4	NA
ASSPGDQNTEAF	NA	12	TRBV28	TRBJ1-1	NA
AISESGGRSTDTQY	NA	14	TRBV10-3	TRBJ2-3	TRBD2
ASSSPGTAEAF	NA	11	TRBV11-3	TRBJ1-1	NA
ASTRLAGATDTQY	NA	13	TRBV7-9	TRBJ2-3	TRBD2
ASRRDSYEQY	few	10	TRBV28	TRBJ2-7	TRBD1